This T cell receptor beta chain was obtained from a study of T cell responses to AZD1222 COVID-19 vaccine. Study conclusions and caveats: Clonal diversity was possibly underestimated, and the donors were mostly white British, with more females. The reported proportion of spike-specific TCRs targeting unmutated variant regions was nearly half.

Sequencing used immunoSEQ multiplex PCR; TCRdb keeps in-frame clones, though not all of them. The data show about 160,000 clones, approximately 91% seen once. As to this clone: Its antigen remains unidentified.

This CDR3 is built from 13 residues. Trimming removed 8 bases from V and 9 bases from J, with 14 bases in between. Germline assignment: CDR1 SNHLY and CDR2 FYNNEI. The rearrangement joins TRBV2 to TRBJ1-6; D uncertain. The sequencing used peripheral blood, collected on day 0 of AZD1222 vaccination. This receptor was obtained from an adult in good health. In nucleotides, the CDR3 is TGTGCCAGCCGCGGGGTGGCGGGTTCACCCCTCCACTTT. Protein: CASRGVAGSPLHF.